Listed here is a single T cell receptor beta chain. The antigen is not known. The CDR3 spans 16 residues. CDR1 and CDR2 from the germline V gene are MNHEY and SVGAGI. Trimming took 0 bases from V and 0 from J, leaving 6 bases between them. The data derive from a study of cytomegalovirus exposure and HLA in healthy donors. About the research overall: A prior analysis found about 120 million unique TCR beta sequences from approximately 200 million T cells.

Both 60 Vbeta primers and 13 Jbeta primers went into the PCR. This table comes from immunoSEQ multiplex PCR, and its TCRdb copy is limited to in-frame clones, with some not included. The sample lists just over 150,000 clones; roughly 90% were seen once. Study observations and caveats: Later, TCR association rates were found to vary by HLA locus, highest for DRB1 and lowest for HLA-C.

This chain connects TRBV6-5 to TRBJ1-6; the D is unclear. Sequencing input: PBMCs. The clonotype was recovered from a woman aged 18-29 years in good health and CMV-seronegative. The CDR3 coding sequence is TGTGCCAGCAGTTACTCACAGTTCTCCTATAATTCACCCCTCCACTTT. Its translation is CASSYSQFSYNSPLHF.